This is a list of T cell receptor beta chains from one sample in a study of blood T cells in healthy people across ages. Each CDR3 protein is one row after TCRdb ran MiXCR on the 5' RACE reads. The data hold 750,000 to 850,000 distinct CDR3 sequences, with just under 25% observed a single time. In addition, the sample was reused for a study of T cells of mothers and their children.

Sequences were obtained from blood. The receptors shown here come from a boy between 10 and 17 years old in good health. Each CDR3 is given with its conserved first and last residue. D genes are given only for firm matches. Clone size is not always given. Where it is, it says once, few, many or a class for expanded clones.

v_call,j_call,d_call,clone_size,cdr3_nt,cdr3_aa
TRBV7-9,TRBJ2-1,.,.,TGTGCCAGCAGCTTTGGAGGGGGCGCCTACAATGAGCAGTTCTTC,CASSFGGGAYNEQFF
TRBV7-2,TRBJ2-5,TRBD1,.,TGTGCCAGCAGCTTAGGGGACAGGGGGTTCGAGACCCAGTACTTC,CASSLGDRGFETQYF
TRBV20-1,TRBJ1-2,.,few,TGCAGTGCTAGACACCCAGGTCAGGTAGCTAACTATGGCTACACCTTC,CSARHPGQVANYGYTF
TRBV12-5,TRBJ2-2,.,few,TGTGCTAGTGGTTCCGGTCTTACCGGGGAGCTGTTTTTT,CASGSGLTGELFF
TRBV20-1,TRBJ2-1,TRBD2,many,TGCAGTGCTAGGGGACTAGCGGGCTACAATGAGCAGTTCTTC,CSARGLAGYNEQFF
TRBV19,TRBJ2-7,.,.,TGTGCCAGTAGTATCTCGGGGGTCTACGAGCAGTACTTC,CASSISGVYEQYF
TRBV19,TRBJ2-5,TRBD2,once,TGTGCCAGTAGTATAGGACTAGCGGGGATGAAAGAGACCCAGTACTTC,CASSIGLAGMKETQYF
TRBV7-9,TRBJ1-4,.,.,TGTGCCAGCAGCCCACTGGACAGCATTGCAACTAATGAAAAACTGTTTTTT,CASSPLDSIATNEKLFF
TRBV20-1,TRBJ2-7,TRBD1,.,TGCAGTGCCGATCGAGGACAGGGGGCCTACGAGCAGTACTTC,CSADRGQGAYEQYF
TRBV4-3,TRBJ2-5,.,.,TGCGCCAGCAGCCAAGAGGTCCCTTGGGGGGACGGGACCCAGTACTTC,CASSQEVPWGDGTQYF
TRBV28,TRBJ2-3,.,few,TGTGCCAGCAGTTTCGGACCTGGGGGCACAGATACGCAGTATTTT,CASSFGPGGTDTQYF
TRBV4-3,TRBJ2-1,.,once,TGCGCCAGCAGCCAACCGGACTACAATGAGCAGTTCTTC,CASSQPDYNEQFF
TRBV30,TRBJ2-5,.,.,TGTGCCTGGAATCCTAGCAGTGGCGAGACCCAGTACTTC,CAWNPSSGETQYF
TRBV6-2/TRBV6-3,TRBJ1-1,.,.,TGTGCCAGCAGTTATCATCCAGCGAACACTGAAGCTTTCTTT,CASSYHPANTEAFF
TRBV18,TRBJ2-2,.,once,TGTGCCAGCTCACCACAAACAAACACCGGGGAGCTGTTTTTT,CASSPQTNTGELFF
TRBV20-1,TRBJ2-1,TRBD1,few,TGCAGTGCTAGAGTAATCTCGGGACAGCTCTACAATGAGCAGTTCTTC,CSARVISGQLYNEQFF
TRBV9,TRBJ2-3,TRBD2,.,TGTGCCAGCAGCGAGGGGGGACTAGCGGACCATACGCAGTATTTT,CASSEGGLADHTQYF
TRBV29-1,TRBJ2-1,.,few,TGCAGCGTCGGCGGCGGTTTGAGGGATGAGCAGTTCTTC,CSVGGGLRDEQFF